This T cell receptor (beta chain) derives from a study of blood T cell repertoires in COVID-19. Assay: immunoSEQ multiplex PCR; the TCRdb copy retains only in-frame clones and omits some. The repertoire has roughly 170,000 clones, more than 65% of them found once; the top ten carry about a sixth. Trimming removed 6 bases from V and 4 bases from J, with 15 bases in between. This CDR3 region has 14 residues. Germline CDR1 reads KGHSH; CDR2 reads LQKENI. Those who participated ranged in age from 18 to 89 years and resided in under 25 US areas. The source is a man in his sixties who had recovered from COVID-19. The chain joins TRBV18 to TRBJ2-5; a possible D gene is TRBD2 (6 bases). Input material: PBMCs or T cells enriched from blood (not recorded which). CDR3 amino acids: CASSPSGGAETQYF. The CDR3 coding sequence is TGTGCCAGCTCCCCCTCTGGAGGGGCAGAGACCCAGTACTTC.